The T cell receptor beta chain under discussion was sequenced for a study of cytomegalovirus exposure and HLA in healthy donors. At the level of the study: In a previous analysis, 100 million to 140 million unique TCR beta sequences were found from some 180 million T cells.

The study ran its PCR with 60 Vbeta and 13 Jbeta primers. How the authors handled the data: Counted up in a later analysis, unique TCR beta chains came to some 72 million, with around 11 million shared. The assay was immunoSEQ multiplex PCR, and TCRdb's table has in-frame clones only and misses some. That table supplies the V and J calls and clone size; D and trimming were determined from the DNA. The sample consists of 150,000 to 200,000 clones, over 70% of them appearing once. V dropped 5 bases and J dropped 4 bases, with 8 bases sitting between them. This CDR3 has 12 amino acids. Germline values: CDR1 SGHAT, CDR2 FQNNGV.

Material: PBMCs. This receptor was identified in a middle-aged woman in good health and CMV-seronegative. The chain uses TRBV11-2 and TRBJ1-1; D remains unclear. CDR3 bases: TGTGCCAGCAGCCCCCTGAGCACTGAAGCTTTCTTT. Amino acids: CASSPLSTEAFF.